What follows is one T cell receptor (beta chain) and its context. Its binding antigen is unknown. Base qualities are missing; no much larger clone stands one base away. Interpreted using the paper, the time point label stands for: persistent/refractory GD, antithyroid drugs over 5 years with positive TRAb. RNA was extracted from PBMCs in TRIzol for both TCR sequencing and RNA sequencing. The diagnosis of Graves' disease followed American Thyroid Association guidelines. Patients were recruited from an endocrinology department in Xi'an, China. From each patient, approximately 10 milliliters of peripheral blood was collected into an EDTA anticoagulant tube. Ficoll Paque Plus density gradient separation was used to isolate PBMCs, and no additional T cell sorting was done. RNA quality was checked with an Agilent 2100 Bioanalyzer and agarose gel, and concentration with a NanoDrop 2000. Libraries came from multiplex PCR. Sequencing instrument: Illumina HiSeq 4000. TCR beta libraries were built with iRepertoire HTBI primers and Arm-PCR amplification of CDR3 regions. PCR products were gel purified before sequencing. Per the original workflow: Gene usage analysis of CDR3 amino acid clonotypes relied on the approximately 60 TRBV and 15 or so TRBJ segments identified across samples. COPE and FqMerger were used to merge the filtered high-quality paired reads into contigs. BLAST was used to align contigs to the IMGT TRBV, TRBD and TRBJ reference genes, and CDR3 was defined following IMGT. Any clonotype with a frequency above 0.1% was counted as a highly expanded clone. Shannon entropy was used to measure repertoire diversity, and the Gini coefficient was used to measure V-J evenness. A clonotype was considered public if more than one individual shared it. Clones were called with MiXCR by TCRdb after fastp trimmed the public reads at Q25, and only in-frame beta chains were retained. CDR3 protein duplicates are merged, each entry listing the most common genes and DNA. In this record, the V and J calls reflect TCRdb's handling and not the investigators' own analysis. For this sample the table gives around 510,000 distinct CDR3 sequences, of which under 25% were detected only once. 7.8% of the sample is in the top ten clones.

The CDR3 covers 15 residues, taking in both the cysteine and the phenylalanine. The read is trimmed to its CDR3 DNA, 45 bases read in frame from base 1. V is clipped by 3 bases and J by 5 bases, and the sequence between their germline boundaries is 16 bases long. In the germline V gene, CDR1 corresponds to MDHEN and CDR2 to SYDVKM. The source of the sample is a study of regulatory T cells in long-lasting Graves disease (dated by TCRdb to 2020 to 2023). For the wider study: Persistent Graves' disease meant more than 5 years of antithyroid drug treatment with TSH receptor autoantibodies that stayed positive. Antithyroid drugs had been taken for 8.5 to 12 years on average by persistent Graves' disease patients in the clinical cohort. TCR sequencing covered roughly 13 persistent and some 20 newly diagnosed Graves' disease patients, some 33 samples in total. Persistent Graves' disease patients were compared with newly diagnosed Graves' disease patients by peripheral blood TCR sequencing and RNA sequencing. The study took place in China and was registered as a clinical trial.

What the work shows at the level of the full study, not this receptor alone: Persistent Graves' disease patients showed lower TCR Shannon entropy and fewer highly expanded clones than newly diagnosed patients, suggesting clonal expansion. TRBV28, TRBJ1-2 and TRBJ2-5 were preferentially used in persistent disease, while TRBV20-1 and TRBJ2-1 were favored in newly diagnosed disease. The small sample size was acknowledged by the authors as a limitation that may reduce accuracy. Sequencing and analysis were limited to the TCR beta chain. Only peripheral blood was studied, because thyroid tissue, the primary lesion, was inaccessible. Patients with persistent disease shared more public clonotypes (approximately 2,500) than newly diagnosed patients did (about 970).

Sequenced here: peripheral blood mononuclear cells (PBMCs), sampled when the disease was refractory, from a patient treated with antithyroid drugs. Rearrangement joined TRBV28 to TRBJ1-2, with TRBD1 perhaps the D gene, on 5 matching bases. The sequence came from a female donor with Graves disease. At the DNA level, the sequence is TGTGCCAGCAGTTTGGCTCCGGGACTCCCGTATGGCTACACCTTC. Its amino acids are CASSLAPGLPYGYTF.